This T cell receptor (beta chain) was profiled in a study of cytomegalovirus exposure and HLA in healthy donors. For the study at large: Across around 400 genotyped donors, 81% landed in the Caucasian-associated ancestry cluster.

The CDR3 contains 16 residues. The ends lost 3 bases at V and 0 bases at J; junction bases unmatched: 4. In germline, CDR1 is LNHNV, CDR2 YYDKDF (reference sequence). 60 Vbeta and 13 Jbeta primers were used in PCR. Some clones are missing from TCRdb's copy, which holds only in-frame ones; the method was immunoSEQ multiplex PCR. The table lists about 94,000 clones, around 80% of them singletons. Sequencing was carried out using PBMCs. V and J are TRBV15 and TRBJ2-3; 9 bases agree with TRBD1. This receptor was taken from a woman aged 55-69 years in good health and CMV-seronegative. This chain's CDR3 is CATSSDRGLSTDTQYF. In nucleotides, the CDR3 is TGTGCCACCAGCAGTGACAGGGGGTTAAGCACAGATACGCAGTATTTT.